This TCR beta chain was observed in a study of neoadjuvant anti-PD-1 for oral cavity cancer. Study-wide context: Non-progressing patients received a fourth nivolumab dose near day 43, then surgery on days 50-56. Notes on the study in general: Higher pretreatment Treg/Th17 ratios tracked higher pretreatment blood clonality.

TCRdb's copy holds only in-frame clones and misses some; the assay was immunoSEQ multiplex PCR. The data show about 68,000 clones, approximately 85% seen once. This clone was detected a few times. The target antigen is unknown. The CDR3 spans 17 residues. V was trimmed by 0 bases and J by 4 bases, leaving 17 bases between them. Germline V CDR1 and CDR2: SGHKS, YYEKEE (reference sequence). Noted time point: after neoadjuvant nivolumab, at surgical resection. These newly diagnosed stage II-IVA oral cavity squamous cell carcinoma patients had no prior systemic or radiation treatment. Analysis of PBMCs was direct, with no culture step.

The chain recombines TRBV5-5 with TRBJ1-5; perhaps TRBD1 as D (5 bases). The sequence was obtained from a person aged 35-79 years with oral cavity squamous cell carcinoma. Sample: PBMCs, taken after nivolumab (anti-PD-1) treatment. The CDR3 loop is CASSLEAGPTLNQPQHF. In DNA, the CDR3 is TGTGCCAGCAGCTTGGAGGCAGGGCCCACGTTGAATCAGCCCCAGCATTTT.